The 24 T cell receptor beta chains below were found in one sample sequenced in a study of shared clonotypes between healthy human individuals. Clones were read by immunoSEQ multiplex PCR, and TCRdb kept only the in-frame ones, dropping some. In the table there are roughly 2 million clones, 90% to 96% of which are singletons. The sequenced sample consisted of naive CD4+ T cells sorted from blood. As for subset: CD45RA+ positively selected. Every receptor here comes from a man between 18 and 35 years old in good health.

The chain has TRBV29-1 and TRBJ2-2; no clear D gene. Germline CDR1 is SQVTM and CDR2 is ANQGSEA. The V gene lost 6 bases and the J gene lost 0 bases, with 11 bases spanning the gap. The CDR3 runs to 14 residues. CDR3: CSVPDWSNTGELFF. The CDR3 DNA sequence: TGCAGCGTGCCTGACTGGTCGAACACCGGGGAGCTGTTTTTT.

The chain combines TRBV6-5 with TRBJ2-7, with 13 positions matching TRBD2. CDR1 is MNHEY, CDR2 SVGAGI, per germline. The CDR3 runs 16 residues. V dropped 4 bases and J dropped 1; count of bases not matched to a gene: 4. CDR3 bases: TGTGCCAGCAGTTCGACTAGCGGGGGGCCGTCCTACGAGCAGTACTTC. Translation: CASSSTSGGPSYEQYF.

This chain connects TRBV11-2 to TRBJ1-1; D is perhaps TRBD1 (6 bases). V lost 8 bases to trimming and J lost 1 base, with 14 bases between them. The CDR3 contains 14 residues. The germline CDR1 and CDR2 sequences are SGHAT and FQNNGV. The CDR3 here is CASCQGQTNTEAFF. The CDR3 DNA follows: TGTGCCAGCTGCCAGGGACAAACGAACACTGAAGCTTTCTTT.

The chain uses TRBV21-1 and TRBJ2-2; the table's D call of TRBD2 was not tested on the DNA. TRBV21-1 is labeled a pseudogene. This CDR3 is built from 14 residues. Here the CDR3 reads CASSRAGGSGELFF. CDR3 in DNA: TGTGCCAGCAGCCGTGCGGGAGGATCCGGGGAGCTGTTTTTT.

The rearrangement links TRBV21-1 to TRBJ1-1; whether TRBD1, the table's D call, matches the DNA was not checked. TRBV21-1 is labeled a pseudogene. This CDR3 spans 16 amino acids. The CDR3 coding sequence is TGTGCCAGCAGCAAAGAACCCGGGACATACCGAACTGAAGCTTTCTTT. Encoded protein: CASSKEPGTYRTEAFF.

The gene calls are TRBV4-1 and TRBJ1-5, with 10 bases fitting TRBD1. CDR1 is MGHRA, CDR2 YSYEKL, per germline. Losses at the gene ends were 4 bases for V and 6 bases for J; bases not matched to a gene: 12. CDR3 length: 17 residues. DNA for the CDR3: TGCGCCAGCAGCCCCCTATTCCGGGACAGGGGCGTTCAGCCCCAGCATTTT. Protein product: CASSPLFRDRGVQPQHF.

In DNA, the CDR3 is TGTGCCAGTAGTATGGGCCCGGGCTATGGCTACACCTTC. Its protein is CASSMGPGYGYTF. V is TRBV19 and J is TRBJ1-2; D gene unclear. The V end lost 3 bases, the J end lost 4 bases, and 9 bases lay between the germline ends. This CDR3 region has 13 residues. The germline V gene encodes CDR1 LNHDA and CDR2 SQIVND (reference sequence).

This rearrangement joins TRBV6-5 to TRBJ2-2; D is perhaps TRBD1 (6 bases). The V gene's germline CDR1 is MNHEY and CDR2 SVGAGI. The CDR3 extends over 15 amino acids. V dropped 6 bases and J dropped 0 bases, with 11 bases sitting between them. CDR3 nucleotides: TGTGCCAGCAGCCCAGGGGCAGCGAACACCGGGGAGCTGTTTTTT. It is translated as CASSPGAANTGELFF.

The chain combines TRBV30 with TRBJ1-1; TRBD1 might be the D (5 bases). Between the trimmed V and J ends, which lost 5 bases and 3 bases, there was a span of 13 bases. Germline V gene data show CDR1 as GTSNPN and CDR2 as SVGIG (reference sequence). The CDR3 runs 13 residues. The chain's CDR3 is CAWRIQGDTEAFF. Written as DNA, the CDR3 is TGTGCCTGGCGCATCCAGGGAGACACTGAAGCTTTCTTT.

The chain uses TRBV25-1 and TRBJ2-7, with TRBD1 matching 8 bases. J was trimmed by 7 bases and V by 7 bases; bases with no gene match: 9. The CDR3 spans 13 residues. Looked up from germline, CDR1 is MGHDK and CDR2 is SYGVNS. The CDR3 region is CASNGQGNGEQYF. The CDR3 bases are TGTGCCAGCAACGGACAGGGAAACGGAGAGCAGTACTTC.

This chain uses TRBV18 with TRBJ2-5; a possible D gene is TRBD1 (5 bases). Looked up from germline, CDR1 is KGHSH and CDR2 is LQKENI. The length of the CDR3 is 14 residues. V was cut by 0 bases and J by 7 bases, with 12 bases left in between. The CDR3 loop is CASSPPAGSMTQYF. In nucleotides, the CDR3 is TGTGCCAGCTCACCACCCGCAGGGTCCATGACCCAGTACTTC.

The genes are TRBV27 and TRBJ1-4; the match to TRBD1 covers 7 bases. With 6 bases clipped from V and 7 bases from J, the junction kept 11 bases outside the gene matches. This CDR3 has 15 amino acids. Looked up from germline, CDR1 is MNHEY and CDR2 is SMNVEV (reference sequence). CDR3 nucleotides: TGTGCCAGCAGCCGAAGACAGGGAGTCGGTGAAAAACTGTTTTTT. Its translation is CASSRRQGVGEKLFF. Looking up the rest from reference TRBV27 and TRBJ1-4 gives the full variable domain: EAQVTQNPRYLITVTGKKLTVTCSQNMNHEYMSWYRQDPGLGLRQIYYSMNVEVTDKGDVPEGYKVSRKEKRNFPLILESPSPNQTSLYFCASSRRQGVGEKLFFGSGTQLSVL.

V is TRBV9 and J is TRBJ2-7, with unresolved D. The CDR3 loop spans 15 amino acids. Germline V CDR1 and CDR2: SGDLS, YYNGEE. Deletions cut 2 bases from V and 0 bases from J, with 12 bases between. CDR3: CASSVGQSFSYEQYF. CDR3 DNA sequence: TGTGCCAGCAGCGTTGGGCAGTCGTTCTCCTACGAGCAGTACTTC.

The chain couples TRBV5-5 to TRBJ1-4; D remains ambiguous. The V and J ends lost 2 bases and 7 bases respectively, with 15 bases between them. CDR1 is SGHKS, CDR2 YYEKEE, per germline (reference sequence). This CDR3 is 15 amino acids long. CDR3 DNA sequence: TGTGCCAGCAGCTTCATAGGAACAGTCGTTGAAAAACTGTTTTTT. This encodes CASSFIGTVVEKLFF.

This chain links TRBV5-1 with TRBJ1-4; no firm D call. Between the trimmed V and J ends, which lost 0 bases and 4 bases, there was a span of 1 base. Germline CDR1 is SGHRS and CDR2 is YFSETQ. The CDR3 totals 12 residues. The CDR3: CASSLDNEKLFF. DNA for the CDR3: TGCGCCAGCAGCTTGGATAATGAAAAACTGTTTTTT. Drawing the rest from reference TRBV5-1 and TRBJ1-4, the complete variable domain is KAGVTQTPRYLIKTRGQQVTLSCSPISGHRSVSWYQQTPGQGLQFLFEYFSETQRNKGNFPGRFSGRQFSNSRSEMNVSTLELGDSALYLCASSLDNEKLFFGSGTQLSVL.

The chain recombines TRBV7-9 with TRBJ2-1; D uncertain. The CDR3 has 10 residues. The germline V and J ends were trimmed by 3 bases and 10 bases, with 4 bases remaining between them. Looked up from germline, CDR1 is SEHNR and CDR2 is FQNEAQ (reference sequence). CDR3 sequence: CASSLGEQFF. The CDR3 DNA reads TGTGCCAGCAGCTTGGGAGAGCAGTTCTTC.

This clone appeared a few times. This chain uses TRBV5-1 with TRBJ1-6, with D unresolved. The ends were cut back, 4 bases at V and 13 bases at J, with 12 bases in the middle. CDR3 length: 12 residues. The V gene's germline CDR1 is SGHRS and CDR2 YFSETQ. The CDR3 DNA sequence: TGCGCCAGCAGCCTGGACGGAGGGCCCCTCCACTTT. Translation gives CASSLDGGPLHF.

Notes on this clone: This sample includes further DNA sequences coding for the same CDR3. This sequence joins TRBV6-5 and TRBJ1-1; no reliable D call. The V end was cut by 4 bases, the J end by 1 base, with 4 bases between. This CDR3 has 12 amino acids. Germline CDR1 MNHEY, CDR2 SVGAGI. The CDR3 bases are TGTGCCAGCAGTTTCAGGAACACTGAAGCTTTCTTT. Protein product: CASSFRNTEAFF.

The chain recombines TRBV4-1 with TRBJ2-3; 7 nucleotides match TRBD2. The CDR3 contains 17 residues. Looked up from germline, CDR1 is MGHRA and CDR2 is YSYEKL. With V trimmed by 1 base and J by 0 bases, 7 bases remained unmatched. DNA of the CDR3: TGCGCCAGCAGCCAAGGGCCTAGCGGAGTGAGCACAGATACGCAGTATTTT. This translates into CASSQGPSGVSTDTQYF.

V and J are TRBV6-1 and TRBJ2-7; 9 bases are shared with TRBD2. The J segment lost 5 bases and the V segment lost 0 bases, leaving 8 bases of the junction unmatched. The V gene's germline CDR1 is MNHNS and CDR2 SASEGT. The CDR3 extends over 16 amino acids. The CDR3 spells CASSEARGGFVDEQYF. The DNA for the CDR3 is TGTGCCAGCAGTGAAGCGCGGGGGGGGTTCGTGGACGAGCAGTACTTC.

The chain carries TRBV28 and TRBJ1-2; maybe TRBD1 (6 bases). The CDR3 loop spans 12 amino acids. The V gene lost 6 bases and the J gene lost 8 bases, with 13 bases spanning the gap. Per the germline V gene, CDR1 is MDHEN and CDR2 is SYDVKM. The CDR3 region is CASRLQGWGYTF. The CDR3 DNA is TGTGCCAGCAGACTACAGGGTTGGGGCTACACCTTC.

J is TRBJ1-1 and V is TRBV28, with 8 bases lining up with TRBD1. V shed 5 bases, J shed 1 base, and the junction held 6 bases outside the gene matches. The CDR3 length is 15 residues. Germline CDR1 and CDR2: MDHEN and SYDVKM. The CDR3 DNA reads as TGTGCCAGCAGTCCCCAGGACAGGGCGAACACTGAAGCTTTCTTT. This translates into CASSPQDRANTEAFF.

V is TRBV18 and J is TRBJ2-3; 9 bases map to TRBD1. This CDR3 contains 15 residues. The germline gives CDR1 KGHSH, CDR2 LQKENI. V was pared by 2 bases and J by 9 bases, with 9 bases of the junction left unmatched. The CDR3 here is CASSPGGTGPGTQYF. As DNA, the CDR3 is TGTGCCAGCTCACCAGGGGGGACAGGGCCCGGCACGCAGTATTTT. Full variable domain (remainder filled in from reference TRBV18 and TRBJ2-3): NAGVMQNPRHLVRRRGQEARLRCSPMKGHSHVYWYRQLPEEGLKFMVYLQKENIIDESGMPKERFSAEFPKEGPSILRIQQVVRGDSAAYFCASSPGGTGPGTQYFGPGTRLTVL.

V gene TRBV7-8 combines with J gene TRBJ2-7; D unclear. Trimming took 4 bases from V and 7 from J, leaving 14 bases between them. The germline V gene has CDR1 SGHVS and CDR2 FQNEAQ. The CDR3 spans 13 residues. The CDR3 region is CASSWGLDSEQYF. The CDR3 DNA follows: TGTGCCAGCAGCTGGGGTTTGGATAGTGAGCAGTACTTC.